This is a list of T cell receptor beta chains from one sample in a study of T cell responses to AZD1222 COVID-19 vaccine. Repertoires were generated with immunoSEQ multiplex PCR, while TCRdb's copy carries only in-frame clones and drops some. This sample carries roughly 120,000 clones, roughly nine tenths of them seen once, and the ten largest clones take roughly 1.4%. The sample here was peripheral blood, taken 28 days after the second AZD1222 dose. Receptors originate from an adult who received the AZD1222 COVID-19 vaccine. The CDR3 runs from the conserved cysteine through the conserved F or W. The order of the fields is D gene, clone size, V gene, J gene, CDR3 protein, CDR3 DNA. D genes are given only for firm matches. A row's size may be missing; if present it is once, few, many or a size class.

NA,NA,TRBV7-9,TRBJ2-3,CASSLDMLGYSDTQYF,TGTGCCAGCAGCTTAGATATGCTGGGGTACTCAGATACGCAGTATTTT
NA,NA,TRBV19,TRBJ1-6,CASSDRIGPLHF,TGTGCCAGTAGTGATCGCATAGGACCCCTCCACTTT
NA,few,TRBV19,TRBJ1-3,CASNSGNTIYF,TGTGCCAGCAACTCTGGAAACACCATATATTTT
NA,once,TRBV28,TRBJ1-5,CASSLIGHFSNQPQHF,TGTGCCAGCAGTTTAATCGGACACTTTAGCAATCAGCCCCAGCATTTT
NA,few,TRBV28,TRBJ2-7,CASTTLAGPRSAEQYF,TGTGCCAGCACCACGCTAGCCGGGCCTCGATCGGCCGAGCAGTACTTC
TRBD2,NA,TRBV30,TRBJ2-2,CAWGSRLAGANTGELFF,TGTGCCTGGGGGTCGAGACTAGCGGGAGCGAACACCGGGGAGCTGTTTTTT
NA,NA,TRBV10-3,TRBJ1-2,CAISGIRKGRYYGYTF,TGTGCCATCAGTGGAATTAGAAAAGGGAGATACTATGGCTACACCTTC
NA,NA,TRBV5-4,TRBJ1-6,CASSPGDGRDNSPLHF,TGTGCCAGCAGCCCTGGGGATGGTAGGGATAATTCACCCCTCCACTTT
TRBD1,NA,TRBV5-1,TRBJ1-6,CASRTGVNSPLHF,TGCGCCAGCCGGACAGGGGTTAATTCACCCCTCCACTTT
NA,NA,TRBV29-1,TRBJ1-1,CSVDSGWGMNTEAFF,TGCAGCGTTGACTCCGGATGGGGGATGAACACTGAAGCTTTCTTT
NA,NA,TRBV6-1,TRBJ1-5,CASSDLGRNQPQHF,TGTGCCAGCAGTGATTTGGGGCGCAATCAGCCCCAGCATTTT
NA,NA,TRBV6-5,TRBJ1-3,CASIGFGNTIYF,TGTGCCAGCATCGGGTTCGGAAACACCATATATTTT
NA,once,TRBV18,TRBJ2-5,CASSPPDPGFGETQYF,TGTGCCAGCTCACCACCGGATCCAGGGTTTGGAGAGACCCAGTACTTC
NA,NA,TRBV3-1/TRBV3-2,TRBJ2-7,CASSHGGEQYF,TGTGCCAGCAGCCATGGCGGCGAGCAGTACTTC
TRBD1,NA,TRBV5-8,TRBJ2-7,CASSLGRGQVPLEQYF,TGTGCCAGCAGCTTGGGGAGGGGACAGGTCCCTCTCGAGCAGTACTTC
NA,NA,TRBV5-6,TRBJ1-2,CASSLAGKRGYTF,TGTGCCAGCAGCTTGGCCGGAAAAAGAGGCTACACCTTC
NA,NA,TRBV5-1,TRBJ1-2,CASSETGTNYGYTF,TGCGCCAGCAGCGAGACCGGGACGAACTATGGCTACACCTTC
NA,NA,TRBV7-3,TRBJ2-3,CASSRWRGPKDTQYF,TGTGCCAGCAGCCGGTGGCGGGGGCCGAAGGATACGCAGTATTTT